This T cell receptor (beta chain) was observed in a study of T cell responses to AZD1222 COVID-19 vaccine. The germline V and J ends were trimmed by 3 bases and 4 bases, with 11 bases remaining between them. Germline V gene data show CDR1 as LNHDA and CDR2 as SQIVND (reference sequence). The CDR3 loop spans 14 amino acids. Whole-study findings and limits: Donor demographics were predominantly white British with a female majority; clonal diversity may be underestimated.

Using immunoSEQ multiplex PCR, the repertoire was profiled, and TCRdb retains in-frame clones only, with some absent. Here the sample spans 95,000 to 100,000 clones, around 87% being singletons. In regard to this clone: Its target is not known.

This specimen consisted of peripheral blood, obtained 28 days after the second AZD1222 dose. The TCR was taken from an adult who received the AZD1222 COVID-19 vaccine. The chain is built from TRBV19 and TRBJ2-3; no clear D gene. Here the CDR3 reads CASSIRGEADTQYF. In DNA form, the CDR3 reads TGTGCCAGTAGTATTCGCGGAGAGGCAGATACGCAGTATTTT.